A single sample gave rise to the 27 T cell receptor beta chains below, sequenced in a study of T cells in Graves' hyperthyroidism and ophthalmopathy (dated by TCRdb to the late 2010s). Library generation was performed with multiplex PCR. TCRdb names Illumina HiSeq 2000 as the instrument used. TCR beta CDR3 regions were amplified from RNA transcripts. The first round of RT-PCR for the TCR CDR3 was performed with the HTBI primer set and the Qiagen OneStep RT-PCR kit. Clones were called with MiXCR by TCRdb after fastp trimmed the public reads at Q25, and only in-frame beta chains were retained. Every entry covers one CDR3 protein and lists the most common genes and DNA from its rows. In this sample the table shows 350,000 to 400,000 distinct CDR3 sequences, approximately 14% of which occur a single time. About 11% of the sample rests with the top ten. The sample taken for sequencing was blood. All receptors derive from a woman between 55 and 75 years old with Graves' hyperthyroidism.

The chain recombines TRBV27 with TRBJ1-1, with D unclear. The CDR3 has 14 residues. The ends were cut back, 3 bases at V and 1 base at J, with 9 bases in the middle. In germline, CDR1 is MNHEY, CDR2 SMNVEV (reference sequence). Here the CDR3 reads CASSFGRSNTEAFF. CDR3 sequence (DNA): TGTGCCAGCAGTTTTGGGAGATCGAACACTGAAGCTTTCTTT.

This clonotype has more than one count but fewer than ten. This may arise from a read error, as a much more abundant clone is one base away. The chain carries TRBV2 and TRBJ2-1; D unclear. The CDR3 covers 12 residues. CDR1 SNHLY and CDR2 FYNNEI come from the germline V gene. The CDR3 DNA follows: TGTGACAGCAGACCTTTCCACAATGAGCAGTTCTTC. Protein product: CDSRPFHNEQFF.

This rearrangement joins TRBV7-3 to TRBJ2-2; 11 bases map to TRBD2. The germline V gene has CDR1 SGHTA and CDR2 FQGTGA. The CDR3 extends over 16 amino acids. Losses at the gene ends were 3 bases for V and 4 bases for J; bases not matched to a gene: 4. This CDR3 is CASSFYTSGSTGELFF. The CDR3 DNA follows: TGTGCCAGCAGCTTTTATACTAGCGGGAGCACCGGGGAGCTGTTTTTT. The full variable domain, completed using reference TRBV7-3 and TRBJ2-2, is GAGVSQTPSNKVTEKGKYVELRCDPISGHTALYWYRQSLGQGPEFLIYFQGTGAADDSGLPNDRFFAVRPEGSVSTLKIQRTERGDSAVYLCASSFYTSGSTGELFFGEGSRLTVL.

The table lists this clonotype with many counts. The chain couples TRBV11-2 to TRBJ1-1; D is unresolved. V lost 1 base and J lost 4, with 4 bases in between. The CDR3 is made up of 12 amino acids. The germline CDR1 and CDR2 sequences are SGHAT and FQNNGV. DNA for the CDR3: TGTGCCAGCAGCTTAGTACCCACTGAAGCTTTCTTT. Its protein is CASSLVPTEAFF.

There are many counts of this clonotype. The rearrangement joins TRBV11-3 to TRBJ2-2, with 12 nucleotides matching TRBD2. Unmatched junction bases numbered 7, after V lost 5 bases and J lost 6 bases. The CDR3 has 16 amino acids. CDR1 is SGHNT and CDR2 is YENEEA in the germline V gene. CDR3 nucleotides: TGTGCCAGCAGCCCAGGGACTAGCGGGTGGGCCGGGGAGCTGTTTTTT. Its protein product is CASSPGTSGWAGELFF.

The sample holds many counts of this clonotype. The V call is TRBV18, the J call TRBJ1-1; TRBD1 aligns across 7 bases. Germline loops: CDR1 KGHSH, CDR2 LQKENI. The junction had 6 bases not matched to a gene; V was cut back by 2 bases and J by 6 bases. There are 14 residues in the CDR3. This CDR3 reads CASSPTGEPSEAFF. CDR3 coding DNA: TGTGCCAGCTCACCAACAGGGGAACCATCTGAAGCTTTCTTT. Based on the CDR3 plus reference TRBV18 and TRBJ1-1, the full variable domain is NAGVMQNPRHLVRRRGQEARLRCSPMKGHSHVYWYRQLPEEGLKFMVYLQKENIIDESGMPKERFSAEFPKEGPSILRIQQVVRGDSAAYFCASSPTGEPSEAFFGQGTRLTVV.

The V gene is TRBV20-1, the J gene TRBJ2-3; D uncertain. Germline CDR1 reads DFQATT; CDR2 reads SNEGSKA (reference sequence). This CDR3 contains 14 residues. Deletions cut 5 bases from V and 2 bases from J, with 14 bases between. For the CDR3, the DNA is TGCAGTGCTCCAATTTCTCCCTACACAGATACGCAGTATTTT. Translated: CSAPISPYTDTQYF.

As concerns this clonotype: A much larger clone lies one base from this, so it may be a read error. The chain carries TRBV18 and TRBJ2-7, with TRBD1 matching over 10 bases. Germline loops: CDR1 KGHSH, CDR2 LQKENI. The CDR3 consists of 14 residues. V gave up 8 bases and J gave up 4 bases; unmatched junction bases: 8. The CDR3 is CASPAGTGEYEQYF. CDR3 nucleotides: TGTGCCAGCCCAGCCGGGACAGGGGAATACGAGCAGTACTTC.

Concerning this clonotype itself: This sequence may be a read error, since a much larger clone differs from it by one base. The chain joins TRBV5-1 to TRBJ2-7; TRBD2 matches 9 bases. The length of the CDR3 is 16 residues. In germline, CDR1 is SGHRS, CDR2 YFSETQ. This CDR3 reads CASSSTGTSWRIEQYF. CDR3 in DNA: TGTGCCAGCAGCTCCACCGGGACTAGCTGGAGGATCGAGCAGTACTTC.

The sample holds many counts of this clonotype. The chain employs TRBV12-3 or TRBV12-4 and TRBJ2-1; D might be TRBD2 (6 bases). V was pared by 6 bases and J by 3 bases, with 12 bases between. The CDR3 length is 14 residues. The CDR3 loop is CASSKLADYNEQFF. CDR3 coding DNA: TGTGCCAGCAGCAAACTAGCAGACTACAATGAGCAGTTCTTC.

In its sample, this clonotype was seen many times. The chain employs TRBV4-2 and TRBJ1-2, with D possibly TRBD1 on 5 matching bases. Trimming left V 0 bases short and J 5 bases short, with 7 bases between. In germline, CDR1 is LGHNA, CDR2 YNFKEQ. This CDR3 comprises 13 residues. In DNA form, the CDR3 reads TGTGCCAGCAGCCAAGATAGACAGTATGGCTACACCTTC. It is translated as CASSQDRQYGYTF.

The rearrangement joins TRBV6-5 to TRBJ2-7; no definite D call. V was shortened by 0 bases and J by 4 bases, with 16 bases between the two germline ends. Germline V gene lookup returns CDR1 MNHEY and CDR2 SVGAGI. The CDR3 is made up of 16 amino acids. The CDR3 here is CASSYSKAGASYEQYF. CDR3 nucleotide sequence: TGTGCCAGCAGTTACTCGAAGGCAGGTGCGAGTTACGAGCAGTACTTC.

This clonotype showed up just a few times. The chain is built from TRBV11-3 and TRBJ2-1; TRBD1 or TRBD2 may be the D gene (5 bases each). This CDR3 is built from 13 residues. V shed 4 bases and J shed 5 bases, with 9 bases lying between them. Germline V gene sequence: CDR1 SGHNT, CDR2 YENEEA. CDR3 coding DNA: TGTGCCAGCAGCTCCCGGGACCACAATGAGCAGTTCTTC. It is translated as CASSSRDHNEQFF.

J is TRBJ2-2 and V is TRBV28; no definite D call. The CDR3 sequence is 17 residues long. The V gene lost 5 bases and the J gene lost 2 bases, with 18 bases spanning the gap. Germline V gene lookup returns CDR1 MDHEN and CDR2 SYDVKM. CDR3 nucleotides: TGTGCCAGCAGTACCTTAACCCCACCCTTTAACACCGGGGAGCTGTTTTTT. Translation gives CASSTLTPPFNTGELFF.

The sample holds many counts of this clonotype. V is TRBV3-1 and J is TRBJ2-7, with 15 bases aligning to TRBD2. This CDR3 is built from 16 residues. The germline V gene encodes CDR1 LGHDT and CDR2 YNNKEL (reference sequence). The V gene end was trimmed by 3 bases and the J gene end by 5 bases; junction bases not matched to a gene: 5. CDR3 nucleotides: TGTGCCAGCAGCCAGGCCGGGACTAGCGGGAGGAACGAGCAGTACTTC. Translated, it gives CASSQAGTSGRNEQYF.

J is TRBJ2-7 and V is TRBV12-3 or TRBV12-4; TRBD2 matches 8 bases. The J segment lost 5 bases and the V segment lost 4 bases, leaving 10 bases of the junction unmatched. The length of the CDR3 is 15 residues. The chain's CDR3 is CASSSGGGTVDEQYF. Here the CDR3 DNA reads TGTGCCAGCAGTTCCGGGGGGGGTACGGTCGACGAGCAGTACTTC.

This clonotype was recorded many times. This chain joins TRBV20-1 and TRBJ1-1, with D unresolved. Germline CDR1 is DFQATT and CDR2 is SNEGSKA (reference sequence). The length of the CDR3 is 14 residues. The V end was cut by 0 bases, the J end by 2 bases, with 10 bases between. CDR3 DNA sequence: TGCAGTGCTAGAGATCCCAGCGTTAACACTGAAGCTTTCTTT. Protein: CSARDPSVNTEAFF.

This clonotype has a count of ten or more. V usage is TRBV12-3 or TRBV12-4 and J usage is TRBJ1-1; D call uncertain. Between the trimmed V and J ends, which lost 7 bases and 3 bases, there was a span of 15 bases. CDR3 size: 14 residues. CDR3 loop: CASTLRLQDTEAFF. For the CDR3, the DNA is TGTGCCAGCACCCTAAGGCTACAAGACACTGAAGCTTTCTTT.

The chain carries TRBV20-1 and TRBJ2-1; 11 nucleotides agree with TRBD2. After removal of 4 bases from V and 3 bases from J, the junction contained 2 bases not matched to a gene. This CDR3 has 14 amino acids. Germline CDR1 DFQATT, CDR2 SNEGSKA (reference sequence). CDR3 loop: CSATTSGIYNEQFF. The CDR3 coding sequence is TGCAGTGCTACGACTAGCGGGATCTACAATGAGCAGTTCTTC.

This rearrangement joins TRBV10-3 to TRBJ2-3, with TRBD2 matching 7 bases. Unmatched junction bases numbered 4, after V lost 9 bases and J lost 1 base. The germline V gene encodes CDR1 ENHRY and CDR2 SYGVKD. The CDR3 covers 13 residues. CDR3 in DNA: TGTGCCATGGGAGGGCTGGGCACAGATACGCAGTATTTT. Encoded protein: CAMGGLGTDTQYF.

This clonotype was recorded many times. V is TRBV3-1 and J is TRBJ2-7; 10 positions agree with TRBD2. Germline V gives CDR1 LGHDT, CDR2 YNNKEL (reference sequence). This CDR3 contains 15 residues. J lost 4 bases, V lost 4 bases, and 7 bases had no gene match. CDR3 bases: TGTGCCAGCAGCCGATCACTAGCGGGACTTTACGAGCAGTACTTC. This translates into CASSRSLAGLYEQYF.

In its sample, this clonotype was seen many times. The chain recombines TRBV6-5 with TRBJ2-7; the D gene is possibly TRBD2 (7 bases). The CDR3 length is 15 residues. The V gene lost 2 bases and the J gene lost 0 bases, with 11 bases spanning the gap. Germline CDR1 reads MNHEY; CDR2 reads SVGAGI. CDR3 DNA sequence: TGTGCCAGCAGTTACGCAGGGGACTACTCCTACGAGCAGTACTTC. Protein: CASSYAGDYSYEQYF.

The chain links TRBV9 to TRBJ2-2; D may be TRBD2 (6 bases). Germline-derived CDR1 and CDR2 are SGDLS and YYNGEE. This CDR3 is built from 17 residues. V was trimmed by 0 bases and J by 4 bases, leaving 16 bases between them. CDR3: CASSVASGEEPTGELFF. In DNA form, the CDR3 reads TGTGCCAGCAGCGTAGCCTCGGGGGAGGAGCCCACCGGGGAGCTGTTTTTT.

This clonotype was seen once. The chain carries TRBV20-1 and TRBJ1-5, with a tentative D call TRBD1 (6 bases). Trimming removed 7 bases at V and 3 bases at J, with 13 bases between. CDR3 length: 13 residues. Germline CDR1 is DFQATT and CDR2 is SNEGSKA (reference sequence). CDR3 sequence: CSGPQGLNQPQHF. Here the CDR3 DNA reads TGCAGTGGGCCCCAGGGGCTCAATCAGCCCCAGCATTTT.

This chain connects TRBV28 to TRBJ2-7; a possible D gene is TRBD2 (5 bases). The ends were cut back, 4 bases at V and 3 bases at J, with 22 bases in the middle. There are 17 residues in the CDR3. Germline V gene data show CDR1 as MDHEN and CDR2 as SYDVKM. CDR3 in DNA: TGTGCCAGCAGTTCCCCCAGATCGCCGGGGAATTTCTACGAGCAGTACTTC. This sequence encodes CASSSPRSPGNFYEQYF.

This CDR3 is CASSPIGEKLFF. DNA of the CDR3: TGTGCCAGCAGCCCCATTGGGGAAAAACTGTTTTTT. The chain employs TRBV12-3 or TRBV12-4 and TRBJ1-4; no clear D. The CDR3 runs 12 residues. Between the trimmed V and J ends, which lost 6 bases and 8 bases, there was a span of 10 bases.

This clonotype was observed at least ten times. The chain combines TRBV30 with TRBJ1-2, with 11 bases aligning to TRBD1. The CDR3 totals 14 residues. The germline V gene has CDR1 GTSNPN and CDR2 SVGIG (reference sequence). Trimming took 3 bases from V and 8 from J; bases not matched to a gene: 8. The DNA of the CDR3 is TGTGCCTGGAGGCCGGGACAGGGGGTTTACGGCTACACCTTC. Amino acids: CAWRPGQGVYGYTF.